This TCR beta chain was recorded in a study of control samples from healthy donors and cancer patients. This CDR3 comprises 18 residues. Trimming took 3 bases from V and 2 from J, leaving 22 bases between them. Germline CDR1 is KGHSH and CDR2 is LQKENI. The assay was immunoSEQ multiplex PCR, and TCRdb's table has in-frame clones only and misses some. The sample shows approximately 93,000 clones, around 90% of them seen only once. The chain links TRBV18 to TRBJ1-2, with D possibly TRBD1 on 5 matching bases. The sequence was obtained from a woman aged 45-65 years with colorectal cancer. The sample consisted of PBMCs. The CDR3 sequence is CASSPQQRQTRGNYGYTF. The CDR3, as DNA: TGTGCCAGCTCACCGCAGCAGCGACAGACCCGGGGAAACTATGGCTACACCTTC. The full variable domain, completed using reference TRBV18 and TRBJ1-2, is NAGVMQNPRHLVRRRGQEARLRCSPMKGHSHVYWYRQLPEEGLKFMVYLQKENIIDESGMPKERFSAEFPKEGPSILRIQQVVRGDSAAYFCASSPQQRQTRGNYGYTFGSGTRLTVV.